This entry lists 25 T cell receptor beta chains sequenced from one sample in a study of cytomegalovirus exposure and HLA in healthy donors. The PCR employed 60 Vbeta primers together with 13 Jbeta primers. Assay used: immunoSEQ multiplex PCR; TCRdb lists only in-frame clones, some missing. The sample carries around 200,000 clones, approximately 83% recorded once. The sequencing sample was made of PBMCs. The receptors here all came from a woman aged 45-60 years in good health and CMV-seropositive.

V and J are TRBV6-6 and TRBJ2-5; a weak D match, TRBD1 (5 bases). The end of the DNA fits TRBJ2-7 better, so the J call may be wrong. Germline CDR1 is MNHNY and CDR2 is SVGAGI (reference sequence). The CDR3 is made up of 13 amino acids. This chain's CDR3 is CASSYSGHLEQYF. The CDR3 DNA reads TGTGCCAGCAGTTACTCGGGGCACCTCGAGCAGTACTTC.

The gene calls are TRBV28 and TRBJ2-5, with 14 bases matching TRBD2. The CDR3 has 16 residues. With V trimmed by 6 bases and J by 5 bases, 8 bases remained unmatched. Germline lookup yields CDR1 MDHEN and CDR2 SYDVKM. The CDR3 protein is CASSQSTSGGVETQYF. The CDR3 DNA is TGTGCCAGCAGCCAATCGACTAGCGGGGGGGTGGAGACCCAGTACTTC.

V is TRBV18 and J is TRBJ1-1; 8 bases match TRBD1. The junction had 13 bases not matched to a gene; V was cut back by 6 bases and J by 4 bases. This CDR3 region has 16 residues. Germline V gene sequence: CDR1 KGHSH, CDR2 LQKENI. For the CDR3, the DNA is TGTGCCAGCTCCCCCGAATACCGGACAGGGTCCACTGAAGCTTTCTTT. Its protein product is CASSPEYRTGSTEAFF.

This clone appeared a single time. The rearrangement uses TRBV9 and TRBJ1-2; no firm D call. V shed 0 bases and J shed 5 bases, with 8 bases lying between them. The germline V gene has CDR1 SGDLS and CDR2 YYNGEE. The CDR3 contains 13 residues. Here the CDR3 reads CASSVGGRYGYTF. As DNA, the CDR3 is TGTGCCAGCAGCGTAGGAGGGCGTTATGGCTACACCTTC.

For this clone: One junction end disagrees with the germline gene, perhaps due to a read error. The chain links TRBV18 to TRBJ2-7, with TRBD1 matching over 8 bases. Germline V lookup: CDR1 KGHSH, CDR2 LQKENI. The CDR3 spans 15 residues. The CDR3 coding sequence is TGTGCCAGCTCACTAAGAAGGGACAGGCCCACCGAGCAGCACTTC. It specifies CASSLRRDRPTEQHF.

This clone was seen once. The chain recombines TRBV19 with TRBJ1-1; no clear D. There are 16 residues in the CDR3. The germline V gene has CDR1 LNHDA and CDR2 SQIVND (reference sequence). The V gene lost 5 bases and the J gene lost 0 bases, with 16 bases spanning the gap. The CDR3 region is CASSPRGPAMNTEAFF. As DNA, the CDR3 is TGTGCCAGTAGTCCTCGAGGGCCTGCCATGAACACTGAAGCTTTCTTT.

The J gene is TRBJ2-2, the V gene TRBV7-6; D perhaps matches TRBD1 (6 bases). V lost 0 bases and J 1 base, leaving 6 bases between the germline ends. The V gene's germline CDR1 is SGHVS and CDR2 FNYEAQ. This CDR3 contains 15 residues. CDR3 protein: CASSLAGQNTGELFF. As DNA, the CDR3 is TGTGCCAGCAGCTTAGCGGGACAGAACACCGGGGAGCTGTTTTTT.

The rearrangement joins TRBV28 to TRBJ2-7; a possible D gene is TRBD2 (6 bases). V was trimmed by 5 bases and J by 10 bases, leaving 18 bases between them. Germline CDR1 is MDHEN and CDR2 is SYDVKM. The CDR3 is made up of 13 amino acids. The CDR3 spells CASSGLATPKQYF. The CDR3 coding sequence is TGTGCCAGCAGTGGGCTAGCGACCCCGAAACAGTACTTC.

The chain joins TRBV15 to TRBJ1-4; D possibly corresponds to TRBD1 (6 bases). CDR1 LNHNV and CDR2 YYDKDF come from the germline V gene (reference sequence). V gave up 1 base and J gave up 8 bases, with 11 bases separating them. CDR3 size: 14 residues. The CDR3 DNA sequence: TGTGCCACCAGCAGAGGCAGGGGTGGCGAAAAACTGTTTTTT. This encodes CATSRGRGGEKLFF.

This rearrangement joins TRBV29-1 to TRBJ1-2, with 9 bases lining up with TRBD1. V dropped 6 bases and J dropped 4; count of bases not matched to a gene: 12. Germline lookup yields CDR1 SQVTM and CDR2 ANQGSEA. The CDR3 has 15 residues. For the CDR3, the DNA is TGCAGCGTACGGTTCCGGGACAGGGTCGGCTATGGCTACACCTTC. The encoded protein is CSVRFRDRVGYGYTF.

The chain has TRBV7-9 and TRBJ1-2; 7 bases are shared with TRBD1. The CDR3 spans 15 residues. Trimming removed 2 bases from V and 7 bases from J; junction bases left unmatched: 10. Germline assignment: CDR1 SEHNR and CDR2 FQNEAQ (reference sequence). CDR3 in amino acids: CASSLISLQGFGYTF. The CDR3 DNA reads TGTGCCAGCAGCTTAATTTCCCTACAGGGGTTTGGCTACACCTTC. The full variable domain, rest sourced from reference TRBV7-9 and TRBJ1-2, is DTGVSQNPRHKITKRGQNVTFRCDPISEHNRLYWYRQTLGQGPEFLTYFQNEAQLEKSRLLSDRFSAERPKGSFSTLEIQRTEQGDSAMYLCASSLISLQGFGYTFGSGTRLTVV.

This clone has only a few counts. The J gene is TRBJ1-5, the V gene TRBV4-1; 7 bases agree with TRBD1. The V gene end was trimmed by 0 bases and the J gene end by 9 bases; junction bases not matched to a gene: 8. The CDR3 is 15 amino acids. Germline values: CDR1 MGHRA, CDR2 YSYEKL. CDR3 in DNA: TGCGCCAGCAGCCAAGAGGGCCAGGGGGGTCGGCCCCAGCATTTT. Protein: CASSQEGQGGRPQHF.

The rearrangement joins TRBV4-2 to TRBJ2-3; TRBD2 might be the D (7 bases). The CDR3 covers 15 residues. V lost 4 bases, J lost 6 bases, and 17 bases lay in between. CDR1 LGHNA and CDR2 YNFKEQ come from the germline V gene. CDR3 nucleotides: TGTGCCAGCAGCCCCCCGAGGGGGGGCTATGATACGCAGTATTTT. It codes for CASSPPRGGYDTQYF.

V is TRBV9 and J is TRBJ2-3; TRBD2 agrees at 8 bases. Germline V gene lookup returns CDR1 SGDLS and CDR2 YYNGEE. This CDR3 is 14 amino acids long. J lost 4 bases, V lost 4 bases, and 5 bases had no gene match. The CDR3: CASSSRGGPDTQYF. The CDR3 region has the DNA TGTGCCAGCAGCTCCCGGGGGGGCCCAGATACGCAGTATTTT.

The chain recombines TRBV6-6 with TRBJ2-2, with D maybe TRBD1 (5 bases). Germline CDR1 and CDR2: MNHNY and SVGAGI (reference sequence). The CDR3 loop spans 13 amino acids. The germline V and J ends were trimmed by 7 bases and 5 bases, with 11 bases remaining between them. The CDR3 loop reads CASKGAATGELFF. CDR3 bases: TGTGCCAGCAAAGGGGCAGCGACCGGGGAGCTGTTTTTT.

The V call is TRBV7-3, the J call TRBJ2-1; tentatively, D is TRBD1 (6 bases). Trimming left V 1 base short and J 4 bases short, with 14 bases between. The CDR3 runs to 16 residues. CDR1 is SGHTA, CDR2 FQGTGA, per germline. CDR3 DNA sequence: TGTGCCAGCAGCTTAAGAGGACAGAGGCTATACAATGAGCAGTTCTTC. This translates into CASSLRGQRLYNEQFF.

The rearrangement uses TRBV5-5 and TRBJ1-1; 7 bases are shared with TRBD1. J was trimmed by 3 bases and V by 5 bases; bases with no gene match: 4. In germline, CDR1 is SGHKS, CDR2 YYEKEE (reference sequence). This CDR3 spans 13 amino acids. DNA of the CDR3: TGTGCCAGCAGATCTGGACAGGACACTGAAGCTTTCTTT. Translated, it gives CASRSGQDTEAFF.

This clone showed up just once. The chain employs TRBV4-1 and TRBJ2-1; D gene uncertain. V was pared by 1 base and J by 15 bases, with 10 bases between. The germline V gene has CDR1 MGHRA and CDR2 YSYEKL. This CDR3 region has 11 residues. CDR3 sequence reads: CASSQASLRFF. Written as DNA, the CDR3 is TGCGCCAGCAGCCAAGCTAGTCTCCGGTTCTTC.

This sequence joins TRBV6-1 and TRBJ2-7; perhaps TRBD1 as D (5 bases). The CDR3 sequence is 14 residues long. CDR1 and CDR2 (germline): MNHNS, SASEGT. Trimming removed 7 bases from V and 6 bases from J, with 19 bases in between. The CDR3 reads CASNTGRSSPEQYF. CDR3 DNA sequence: TGTGCCAGCAACACAGGTCGGAGTAGCCCCGAGCAGTACTTC.

V and J are TRBV21-1 and TRBJ2-7; the listed D gene, TRBD1, was not tested against the DNA. TRBV21-1 is deemed a pseudogene. The length of the CDR3 is 16 residues. The CDR3 loop is CASSKGQKELTCEQYF. DNA for the CDR3: TGTGCCAGCAGCAAGGGACAGAAGGAGCTTACTTGCGAGCAGTACTTC.

This clone turned up a few times. The rearrangement links TRBV5-1 to TRBJ2-3; D is perhaps TRBD2 (6 bases). Trimming took 0 bases from V and 3 from J, leaving 14 bases between them. The germline CDR1 and CDR2 sequences are SGHRS and YFSETQ. The CDR3 covers 16 residues. The CDR3 DNA follows: TGCGCCAGCAGCTTGGGACGGAGGGGTGGGACAGATACGCAGTATTTT. As protein: CASSLGRRGGTDTQYF.

The genes are TRBV11-1 and TRBJ1-1; tentatively, D is TRBD1 (5 bases). Trimming removed 0 bases from V and 4 bases from J, with 9 bases in between. This CDR3 is 14 amino acids long. Germline V lookup: CDR1 SGHAT, CDR2 FQDESV (reference sequence). CDR3 loop: CASSLAQGVTEAFF. CDR3 DNA sequence: TGTGCCAGCAGCTTAGCGCAAGGGGTCACTGAAGCTTTCTTT.

The gene calls are TRBV7-9 and TRBJ1-4; maybe TRBD1 (6 bases). The CDR3 spans 16 residues. CDR1 and CDR2 from the germline V gene are SEHNR and FQNEAQ (reference sequence). V was trimmed by 4 bases and J by 0 bases, leaving 12 bases between them. The CDR3 DNA reads as TGTGCCAGCAGCTCCAGGGGATGGGCAACTAATGAAAAACTGTTTTTT. It yields the protein CASSSRGWATNEKLFF.

J is TRBJ2-7 and V is TRBV5-1; 10 nucleotides agree with TRBD2. The V segment lost 0 bases and the J segment 0 bases; nucleotides outside the gene matches: 9. CDR3 length: 18 residues. Germline-derived CDR1 and CDR2 are SGHRS and YFSETQ. The CDR3 is CASSLERFSGGSSYEQYF. In nucleotides, the CDR3 is TGCGCCAGCAGCTTGGAACGGTTTAGCGGGGGGAGCTCCTACGAGCAGTACTTC.

The chain joins TRBV10-3 to TRBJ2-5; 15 bases agree with TRBD2. CDR1 is ENHRY, CDR2 SYGVKD, per germline. V dropped 2 bases and J dropped 3; count of bases not matched to a gene: 4. CDR3 size: 17 residues. DNA for the CDR3: TGTGCCATCAGTGAGGGACTAGCGGGGGGGTACGAAGAGACCCAGTACTTC. This encodes CAISEGLAGGYEETQYF.